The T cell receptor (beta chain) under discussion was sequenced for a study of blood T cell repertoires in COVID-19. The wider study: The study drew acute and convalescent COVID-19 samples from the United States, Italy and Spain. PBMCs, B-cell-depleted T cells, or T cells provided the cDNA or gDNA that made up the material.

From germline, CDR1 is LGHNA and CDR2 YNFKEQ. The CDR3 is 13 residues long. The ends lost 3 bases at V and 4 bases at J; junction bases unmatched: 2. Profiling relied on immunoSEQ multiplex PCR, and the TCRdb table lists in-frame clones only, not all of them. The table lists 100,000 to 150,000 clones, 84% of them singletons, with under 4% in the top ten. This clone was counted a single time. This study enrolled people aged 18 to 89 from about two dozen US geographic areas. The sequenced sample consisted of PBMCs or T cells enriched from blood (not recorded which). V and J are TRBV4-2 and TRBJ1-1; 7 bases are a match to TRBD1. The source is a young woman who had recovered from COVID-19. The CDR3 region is CASSHTGVTEAFF. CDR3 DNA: TGTGCCAGCAGCCACACAGGGGTCACTGAAGCTTTCTTT.